These 10 T cell receptor beta chains came from one sample sequenced in a study of vaccination and CD4 T cells after COVID-19. The Oncomine TCR Beta short-read assay was applied to DNA of cultured CD4+ T cells. TCRdb used MiXCR to reprocess the PCR reads, holding one entry per CDR3 protein. The table lists about 6,200 distinct CDR3 sequences, 32% of them singletons, with 9.5% to 14% in the top ten. Their target antigens are unknown. The treatment is: roughly 11-day PBMC culture with coronavirus spike peptide pools or control peptides (ViraFEST assay). Here the sequenced sample was CD4+ T cells from blood, cultured in vitro, taken after SARS-CoV-2 vaccination. These receptors were taken from a human donor who had recovered from COVID-19.

The chain couples TRBV7-9 to TRBJ2-7; unclear D gene. Germline-derived CDR1 and CDR2 are SEHNR and FQNEAQ (reference sequence). Trimming took off 4 bases at V and 7 bases at J, with 8 bases between the two ends. This CDR3 has 11 amino acids. The CDR3 coding sequence is TGTGCCAGCAGCTCTACTTGGGAGCAGTACTTC. Its translation: CASSSTWEQYF.

This clonotype has just a few counts. This chain joins TRBV11-3 and TRBJ2-7; D is perhaps TRBD1 (6 bases). Trimming removed 5 bases at V and 3 bases at J, with 11 bases between. Germline CDR1 is SGHNT and CDR2 is YENEEA. The CDR3 sequence is 13 residues long. Here the CDR3 DNA reads TGTGCCAGCAGCATACTGGACAGCTACGAGCAGTACTTC. Translating it yields CASSILDSYEQYF.

A word on this clonotype: A junction end diverges from the germline sequence, so it may reflect a read error. J is TRBJ2-3 and V is TRBV7-2; possibly TRBD1 or TRBD2 for D (5 bases each). The CDR3 runs 14 residues. Germline CDR1 reads SGHTA; CDR2 reads FQGNSA. CDR3 nucleotide sequence: TGTGCCAGCAGCACCCGGGACGGCACACATACGCAGTATTTT. Amino acid sequence: CASSTRDGTHTQYF.

This CDR3 is CAIRSGSTDTQYF. The CDR3 DNA reads as TGTGCCATCAGGAGCGGGAGCACAGATACGCAGTATTTT. V gene TRBV10-3 combines with J gene TRBJ2-3; the D gene is possibly TRBD2 (6 bases). The CDR3 totals 13 residues. Looked up from germline, CDR1 is ENHRY and CDR2 is SYGVKD. Trimming left V 6 bases short and J 0 bases short, with 7 bases between.

This clonotype was recorded a few times. This chain links TRBV6-1 with TRBJ2-1; 12 bases map to TRBD2. Germline V CDR1 and CDR2: MNHNS, SASEGT. The trim removed 8 bases at V and 9 bases at J, leaving 5 bases unmatched. CDR3 length equals 13 residues. CDR3 sequence (DNA): TGTGCCAGCGGGACTAGCGGGTCTGGTGAGCAGTTCTTC. Its protein product is CASGTSGSGEQFF.

This clonotype occurred a few times. V gene TRBV7-9 combines with J gene TRBJ2-3; possibly TRBD1 or TRBD2 for D (5 bases each). From germline, CDR1 is SEHNR and CDR2 FQNEAQ (reference sequence). V shed 3 bases and J shed 0 bases, with 13 bases lying between them. This CDR3 has 16 amino acids. The CDR3 spells CASSLSGRGSTDTQYF. DNA for the CDR3: TGTGCCAGCAGCTTGTCGGGACGAGGCAGCACAGATACGCAGTATTTT.

The chain has TRBV11-2 and TRBJ2-7, with D perhaps matching TRBD1 or TRBD2 (5 bases each). The V end lost 8 bases, the J end lost 2 bases, and 10 bases lay between the germline ends. The CDR3 loop spans 12 amino acids. The germline V gene has CDR1 SGHAT and CDR2 FQNNGV. This CDR3 is CASGREPYEQYF. Written as DNA, the CDR3 is TGTGCCAGCGGCAGGGAGCCCTACGAGCAGTACTTC.

The chain has TRBV20-1 and TRBJ2-1; tentatively, D is TRBD1 (7 bases). Germline loops: CDR1 DFQATT, CDR2 SNEGSKA (reference sequence). Trimming stripped 6 bases from V and 1 base from J, with 19 bases between. CDR3 length equals 16 residues. CDR3 nucleotide sequence: TGCAGTGCGCCCAGTCGCAGGGGGGCATCCTACAATGAGCAGTTCTTC. It is translated as CSAPSRRGASYNEQFF.

The chain combines TRBV7-6 with TRBJ2-7; no clear D. Germline CDR1 reads SGHVS; CDR2 reads FNYEAQ. The germline V and J ends were trimmed by 5 bases and 3 bases, with 17 bases remaining between them. This CDR3 region has 15 residues. The CDR3 DNA reads TGTGCCAGCAGCACCCGATACGGCTTGGTCTACGAGCAGTACTTC. Translating it yields CASSTRYGLVYEQYF.

The chain joins TRBV7-2 to TRBJ1-2, with a tentative D call TRBD1 (5 bases). V lost 0 bases, J lost 8 bases, and 16 bases lay in between. The germline V gene has CDR1 SGHTA and CDR2 FQGNSA. The CDR3 length is 15 residues. DNA of the CDR3: TGTGCCAGCAGCTTAGCGGGGCCTAGCTGGCGGGGCTACACCTTC. Its translation is CASSLAGPSWRGYTF.